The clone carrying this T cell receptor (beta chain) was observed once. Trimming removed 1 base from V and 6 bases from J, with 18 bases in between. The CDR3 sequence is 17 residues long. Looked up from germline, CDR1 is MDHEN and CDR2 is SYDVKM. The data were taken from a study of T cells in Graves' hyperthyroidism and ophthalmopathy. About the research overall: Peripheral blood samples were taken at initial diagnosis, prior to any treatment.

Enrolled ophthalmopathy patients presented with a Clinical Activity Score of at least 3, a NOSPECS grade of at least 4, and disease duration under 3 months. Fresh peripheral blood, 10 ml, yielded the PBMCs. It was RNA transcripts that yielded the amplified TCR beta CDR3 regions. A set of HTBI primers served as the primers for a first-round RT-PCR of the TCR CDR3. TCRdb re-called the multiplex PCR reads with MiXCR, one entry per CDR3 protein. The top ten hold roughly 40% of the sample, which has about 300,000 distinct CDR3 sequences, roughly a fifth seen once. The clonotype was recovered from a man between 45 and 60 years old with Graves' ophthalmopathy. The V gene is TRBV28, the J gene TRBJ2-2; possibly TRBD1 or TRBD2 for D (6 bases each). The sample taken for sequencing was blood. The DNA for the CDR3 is TGTGCCAGCAGTTTATTAAACCGGGGGCGAAACGCCGGGGAGCTGTTTTTT. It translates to CASSLLNRGRNAGELFF.